The 4 T cell receptor beta chains below all came from one sample that was sequenced in a study of blood T cell repertoires in COVID-19. Here immunoSEQ multiplex PCR was the method, and the copy in TCRdb shows in-frame clones only, minus some. The repertoire holds hundreds of thousands of clones, with about 87% as singletons. The sample consisted of peripheral blood. These receptors all stem from a woman aged 70 to 79 with COVID-19, enrolled during active disease.

The chain links TRBV30 to TRBJ1-1, with D uncertain. Trimming removed 3 bases at V and 2 bases at J, with 13 bases between. CDR1 GTSNPN and CDR2 SVGIG come from the germline V gene (reference sequence). The CDR3 consists of 14 residues. As DNA, the CDR3 is TGTGCCTGGAGGGCCCTGGCCACAAACACTGAAGCTTTCTTT. Its translation: CAWRALATNTEAFF.

This clone was picked up a small number of times. CDR3 region: CASSKARQGREQYF. The CDR3 DNA is TGTGCCAGCAGTAAGGCGCGGCAGGGTCGGGAGCAGTACTTC. This rearrangement joins TRBV27 to TRBJ2-7; possibly TRBD1 for D (5 bases). The germline V and J ends were trimmed by 5 bases and 7 bases, with 18 bases remaining between them. The CDR3 is 14 residues long. CDR1 is MNHEY and CDR2 is SMNVEV in the germline V gene (reference sequence).

V and J are TRBV7-9 and TRBJ1-4; D perhaps matches TRBD1 (5 bases). From germline, CDR1 is SEHNR and CDR2 FQNEAQ (reference sequence). V was cut by 6 bases and J by 8 bases, with 13 bases left in between. The CDR3 spans 13 residues. CDR3 DNA sequence: TGTGCCAGCAGTCGGCAGGGTTCGGAAAAACTGTTTTTT. Translation: CASSRQGSEKLFF.

The chain recombines TRBV19 with TRBJ1-3; 7 bases align to TRBD1. This CDR3 has 13 residues. The V and J ends lost 9 bases and 0 bases, in that order; junction bases with no gene match: 2. Looked up from germline, CDR1 is LNHDA and CDR2 is SQIVND (reference sequence). CDR3 sequence: CASGTASGNTIYF. Written as DNA, the CDR3 is TGTGCCAGCGGGACAGCCTCTGGAAACACCATATATTTT.